A selection of T cell receptor beta chains follows, all from one sample in a study of beta chain features in type 1 diabetes. Only in-frame clones appear in the TCRdb table, and some are missing; sequencing was by immunoSEQ multiplex PCR. The profile shows under 400,000 clones, about 20% of them singletons. Sequencing was performed on naive CD4+ T cells from blood. All receptors derive from a woman aged 18-30 years in good health. Each CDR3 is given with its conserved first and last residue. Fields, in order: D gene, V gene, J gene, clone size, CDR3 protein, CDR3 DNA. The D gene is left open where the match is weak. The size of a clone is reported for some rows only, either as once, few or many, or as a class for expanded clones.

>-|TRBV6-5|TRBJ1-4|few
CASSRQDNEKLFF
TGTGCCAGCAGCCGACAGGATAATGAAAAACTGTTTTTT
>TRBD1|TRBV7-9|TRBJ1-2|few
CASSYGQGARGYTF
TGTGCCAGCAGCTATGGACAGGGGGCGCGCGGCTACACCTTC
>-|TRBV7-9|TRBJ2-7|few
CASSTGSYEQYF
TGTGCCAGCAGCACCGGGTCATACGAGCAGTACTTC
>TRBD1|TRBV19|TRBJ2-7|-
CASSGRTGAGSYEQYF
TGTGCCAGTAGTGGTCGGACAGGGGCGGGCTCCTACGAGCAGTACTTC
>-|TRBV7-2|TRBJ1-1|-
CASSPLSGTRNTEAFF
TGTGCCAGCAGCCCACTCTCAGGGACAAGGAACACTGAAGCTTTCTTT
>-|TRBV29-1|TRBJ1-3|-
CSIGGSGNTIYF
TGCAGCATCGGGGGATCTGGAAACACCATATATTTT
>TRBD2|TRBV9|TRBJ2-3|-
CASSVAGGRSPDTQYF
TGTGCCAGCAGCGTAGCGGGCGGGAGGTCCCCAGATACGCAGTATTTT
>-|TRBV7-8|TRBJ1-1|-
CASTLVRGTEAFF
TGTGCCAGCACCCTCGTTAGGGGGACTGAAGCTTTCTTT
>TRBD1|TRBV5-1|TRBJ2-7|-
CASSPRDSNYEQYF
TGCGCCAGCAGCCCCCGGGACAGCAACTACGAGCAGTACTTC
>-|TRBV5-4|TRBJ2-3|few
CASSLGLALTDTQYF
TGTGCCAGCAGCTTGGGGCTAGCGCTCACAGATACGCAGTATTTT
>TRBD1|TRBV5-8|TRBJ1-5|few
CASSRDRGGQPQHF
TGTGCCAGCAGCCGGGACAGGGGAGGTCAGCCCCAGCATTTT
>-|TRBV29-1|TRBJ1-4|few
CSVLRGEKLFF
TGCAGCGTTCTCAGGGGTGAAAAACTGTTTTTT
>TRBD1|TRBV10-3|TRBJ2-7|-
CAISVGQGAPEQYF
TGTGCCATCAGCGTAGGACAGGGGGCGCCGGAGCAGTACTTC
>-|TRBV30|TRBJ1-1|-
CAWKLEGAAFF
TGTGCCTGGAAATTAGAGGGCGCAGCTTTCTTT
>TRBD1|TRBV5-1|TRBJ1-1|-
CASSGQGSDTEAFF
TGCGCCAGCAGCGGACAGGGGTCGGACACTGAAGCTTTCTTT
>TRBD1|TRBV15|TRBJ2-7|-
CATSKDRGTRDEQYF
TGTGCCACCAGCAAAGACAGGGGGACGCGGGACGAGCAGTACTTC
>TRBD2|TRBV5-1|TRBJ2-5|few
CASSLVVTSGGVKETQYF
TGCGCCAGCAGCTTGGTGGTGACTAGCGGGGGGGTGAAAGAGACCCAGTACTTC
>TRBD1|TRBV18|TRBJ2-3|-
CASSPGTGVDTQYF
TGTGCCAGCTCACCCGGGACAGGCGTAGATACGCAGTATTTT
>-|TRBV11-3|TRBJ2-7|-
CASSAAYEQYF
TGTGCCAGCAGCGCAGCGTACGAGCAGTACTTC
>TRBD2|TRBV4-2|TRBJ2-3|-
CASSQDSGGIASTDTQYF
TGTGCCAGCAGCCAAGATTCGGGGGGGATTGCTAGCACAGATACGCAGTATTTT
>-|TRBV7-2|TRBJ1-2|few
CASGQFPTYGYTF
TGTGCCAGCGGACAGTTCCCGACCTATGGCTACACCTTC
>-|TRBV27|TRBJ2-3|-
CASSLTSRRTDTQYF
TGTGCCAGCAGCCTCACGTCGCGGCGCACAGATACGCAGTATTTT
>-|TRBV7-2|TRBJ1-2|-
CASSLPYREQGYTF
TGTGCCAGCAGCTTACCCTACAGGGAACAAGGCTACACCTTC
>TRBD2|TRBV7-2|TRBJ2-5|few
CASSSISGGGETQYF
TGTGCCAGCAGCTCTATTAGCGGGGGAGGAGAGACCCAGTACTTC
>TRBD1|TRBV5-1|TRBJ2-1|few
CASRIIGRGHNEQFF
TGCGCCAGCAGAATTATCGGCAGGGGGCACAATGAGCAGTTCTTC
>-|TRBV6-6|TRBJ1-1|-
CASSTGLNTEAFF
TGTGCCAGCAGTACAGGGTTGAACACTGAAGCTTTCTTT
>-|TRBV30|TRBJ2-1|few
CAWSSGRNEQFF
TGTGCCTGGAGTTCAGGGAGGAATGAGCAGTTCTTC
>-|TRBV2|TRBJ1-6|-
CASSESYNSPLHF
TGTGCCAGCAGCGAGTCCTATAATTCACCCCTCCACTTT
>-|TRBV7-9|TRBJ1-2|few
CASSLEAGDYGYTF
TGTGCCAGCAGCTTAGAGGCAGGGGACTATGGCTACACCTTC
>TRBD1|TRBV5-1|TRBJ2-7|few
CASSPGQGVYEQYF
TGCGCCAGCAGCCCGGGACAGGGGGTCTACGAGCAGTACTTC
>TRBD2|TRBV15|TRBJ2-1|-
CATSRERGWDEQFF
TGTGCCACCAGCAGAGAGCGGGGGTGGGATGAGCAGTTCTTC
>-|TRBV9|TRBJ2-7|-
CASSVKPGSYEQYF
TGTGCCAGCAGCGTTAAACCGGGGTCATACGAGCAGTACTTC
>-|TRBV19|TRBJ1-3|few
CASSMPFGNTIYF
TGTGCCAGTAGTATGCCCTTCGGGAACACCATATATTTT
>TRBD1|TRBV5-1|TRBJ2-1|few
CASSLAWRTGDPYNEQFF
TGCGCCAGCAGCTTGGCCTGGAGGACAGGAGACCCCTACAATGAGCAGTTCTTC
>TRBD2|TRBV4-1|TRBJ2-2|-
CASSLTSANTGELFF
TGCGCCAGCAGCCTTACTAGCGCGAACACCGGGGAGCTGTTTTTT
>-|TRBV30|TRBJ2-6|few
CAWSSGSSGANVLTF
TGTGCCTGGAGTTCGGGTTCCTCTGGGGCCAACGTCCTGACTTTC
>TRBD1|TRBV30|TRBJ1-3|few
CAWSWWTGNSGNTIYF
TGTGCCTGGAGTTGGTGGACAGGGAACTCTGGAAACACCATATATTTT
>TRBD2|TRBV4-3|TRBJ2-3|-
CASSQVERGGTDTQYF
TGCGCCAGCAGCCAAGTGGAGCGGGGGGGAACAGATACGCAGTATTTT
>-|TRBV19|TRBJ2-3|few
CASSRHHTQYF
TGTGCCAGTAGTAGGCACCATACGCAGTATTTT
>TRBD1|TRBV19|TRBJ1-1|few
CASGGQGRTAEAFF
TGTGCCAGTGGGGGACAGGGGCGCACCGCTGAAGCTTTCTTT
>-|TRBV7-2|TRBJ2-5|-
CASSLAYILGRETQYF
TGTGCCAGCAGCTTAGCGTACATCCTCGGGAGAGAGACCCAGTACTTC
>TRBD1|TRBV6-5|TRBJ1-1|-
CASSYSWTGDTEAFF
TGTGCCAGCAGTTACTCCTGGACAGGGGACACTGAAGCTTTCTTT
>-|TRBV5-1|TRBJ1-2|-
CASSLLGIPGYTF
TGCGCCAGCAGCTTACTAGGGATACCCGGCTACACCTTC
>-|TRBV19|TRBJ1-2|-
CASSMTGDYGYTF
TGTGCCAGTAGTATGACGGGTGACTATGGCTACACCTTC
>-|TRBV7-2|TRBJ1-5|few
CASSLVLYQPQHF
TGTGCCAGCAGCTTAGTCCTCTATCAGCCCCAGCATTTT
>-|TRBV10-3|TRBJ2-7|-
CAISAPGFYEQYF
TGTGCCATCAGTGCCCCGGGGTTCTACGAGCAGTACTTC
>-|TRBV5-1|TRBJ2-3|-
CASSLNTDPDTQYF
TGCGCCAGCAGCTTGAATACAGATCCAGATACGCAGTATTTT
>TRBD1|TRBV18|TRBJ1-1|-
CASSRGKMNTEAFF
TGTGCCAGCTCCAGGGGGAAAATGAACACTGAAGCTTTCTTT
>-|TRBV7-9|TRBJ2-2|few
CASSLVGGPNTGELFF
TGTGCCAGCAGCTTAGTCGGGGGTCCGAACACCGGGGAGCTGTTTTTT
>-|TRBV27|TRBJ1-5|few
CASSPVNQPQHF
TGTGCCAGCAGTCCAGTTAATCAGCCCCAGCATTTT
>TRBD1|TRBV7-8|TRBJ2-7|-
CASSLDRGYEQYF
TGTGCCAGCAGCTTAGACAGGGGCTACGAGCAGTACTTC